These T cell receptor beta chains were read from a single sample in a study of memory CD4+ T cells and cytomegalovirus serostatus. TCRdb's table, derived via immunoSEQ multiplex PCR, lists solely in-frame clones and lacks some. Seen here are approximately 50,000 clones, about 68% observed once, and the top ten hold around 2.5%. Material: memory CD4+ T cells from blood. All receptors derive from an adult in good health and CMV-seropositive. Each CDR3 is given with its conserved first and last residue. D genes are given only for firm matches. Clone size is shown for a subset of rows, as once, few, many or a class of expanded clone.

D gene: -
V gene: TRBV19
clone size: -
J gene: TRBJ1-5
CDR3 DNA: TGTGCCAGTAGTACGGGGACACCCTATAGCAATCAGCCCCAGCATTTT
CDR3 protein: CASSTGTPYSNQPQHF

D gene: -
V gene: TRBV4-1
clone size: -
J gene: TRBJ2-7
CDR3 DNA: TGCGCCAGCAGCCAAGATTGGGCAGCGGTCTACGAGCAGTACTTC
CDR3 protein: CASSQDWAAVYEQYF

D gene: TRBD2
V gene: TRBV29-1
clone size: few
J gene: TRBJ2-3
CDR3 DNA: TGCAGCGTTGCGCGCGGGAGAACAGATACGCAGTATTTT
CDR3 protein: CSVARGRTDTQYF

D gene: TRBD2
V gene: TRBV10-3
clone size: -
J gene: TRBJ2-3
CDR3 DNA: TGTGCCATCAGTGGAGGCGGGAGGAGGTTAGATACGCAGTATTTT
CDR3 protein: CAISGGGRRLDTQYF

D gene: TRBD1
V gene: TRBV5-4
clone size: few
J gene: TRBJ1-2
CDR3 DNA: TGTGCCAGCAGCATGAACCCGACAGGGTTTGTTGGCTACACCTTC
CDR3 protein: CASSMNPTGFVGYTF

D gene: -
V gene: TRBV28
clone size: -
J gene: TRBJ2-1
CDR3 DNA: TGTGCCAGCAGTTCTACCGGGGTGTACAATGAGCAGTTCTTC
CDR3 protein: CASSSTGVYNEQFF

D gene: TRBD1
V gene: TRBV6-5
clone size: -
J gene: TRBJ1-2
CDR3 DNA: TGTGCCAGCAGTGTTACAGGGGCGCATGGCTGCACCTTC
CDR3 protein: CASSVTGAHGCTF

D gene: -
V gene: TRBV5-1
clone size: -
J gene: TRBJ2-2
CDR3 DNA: TGCGCCAGCAGCTTGGCCTTGTCAGGCCCACCCGGGGAGCTGTTTTTT
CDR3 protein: CASSLALSGPPGELFF

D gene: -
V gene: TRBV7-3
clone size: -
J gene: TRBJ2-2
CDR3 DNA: TGTGCCAGCAGCCCTAAGGGGGCCGGGGAGCTGTTTTTT
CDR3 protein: CASSPKGAGELFF

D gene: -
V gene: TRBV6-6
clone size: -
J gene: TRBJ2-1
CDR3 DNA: TGTGCCAGCAGTGCGCACGGGCGGCGGGTCGACAATGAGCAGTTCTTC
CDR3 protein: CASSAHGRRVDNEQFF

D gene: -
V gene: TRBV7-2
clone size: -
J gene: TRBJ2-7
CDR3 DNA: TGTGCCAGCAGCTTATACGGGACAACCTACGAGCAGTACTTC
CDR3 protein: CASSLYGTTYEQYF

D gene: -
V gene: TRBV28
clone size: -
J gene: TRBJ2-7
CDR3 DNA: TGTGCCAGCAGTTTGGAGCGCCCCCCGGAGCAGTATTTC
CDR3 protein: CASSLERPPEQYF

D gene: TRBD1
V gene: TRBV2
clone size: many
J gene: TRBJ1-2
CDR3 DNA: TGTGCCAGCAGCGGACAGGGGGCAGGAACCTTC
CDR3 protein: CASSGQGAGTF

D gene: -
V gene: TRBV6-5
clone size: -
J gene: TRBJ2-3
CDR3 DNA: TGTGCCAGCAGTTACTCGAACAGGTTCCACACAGATACGCAGTATTTT
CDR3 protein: CASSYSNRFHTDTQYF

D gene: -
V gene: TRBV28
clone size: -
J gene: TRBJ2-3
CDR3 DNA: TGTGCCAGCAGTTTAAGTCAGGGCGCAGTACGCACAGATACGCAGTATTTT
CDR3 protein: CASSLSQGAVRTDTQYF

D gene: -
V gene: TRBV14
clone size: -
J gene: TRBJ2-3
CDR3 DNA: TGTGCCAGCAGCCAAAGACAAGACACAGATACGCAGTATTTT
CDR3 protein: CASSQRQDTDTQYF

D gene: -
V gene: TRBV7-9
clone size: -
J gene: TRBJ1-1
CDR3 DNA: TGTGCCAGCAGTTTCGGTGCTGACAGATTTAACACTGAAGCTTTCTTT
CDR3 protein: CASSFGADRFNTEAFF

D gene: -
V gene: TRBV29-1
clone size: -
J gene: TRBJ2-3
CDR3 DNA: TGCAGCGTTGAAGTCATCTCCACAGATACGCAGTATTTT
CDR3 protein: CSVEVISTDTQYF

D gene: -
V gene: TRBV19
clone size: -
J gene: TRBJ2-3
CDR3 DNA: TGTGCCAGTCGACCTTTAGATAGCACAGATACGCAGTATTTT
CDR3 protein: CASRPLDSTDTQYF

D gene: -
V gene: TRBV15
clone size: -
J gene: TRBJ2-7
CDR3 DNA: TGTGCCACCAGCAGAGAGGCCAGCCGCGAGCAGTACTTC
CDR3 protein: CATSREASREQYF

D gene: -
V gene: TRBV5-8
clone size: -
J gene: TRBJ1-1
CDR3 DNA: TGTGCCAGCAGACGGGGGGAAGGGAACACTGAAGCTTTCTTT
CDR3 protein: CASRRGEGNTEAFF

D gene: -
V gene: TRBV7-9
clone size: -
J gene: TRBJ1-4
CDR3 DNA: TGTGCCAGCAGCTCCCCCGGGGGGGGCAATGAAAAACTGTTTTTT
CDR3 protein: CASSSPGGGNEKLFF

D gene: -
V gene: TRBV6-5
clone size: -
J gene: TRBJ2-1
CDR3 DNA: TGTGCCAGCAAGGGTAGCTCCTACAATGAGCAGTTCTTC
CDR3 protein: CASKGSSYNEQFF

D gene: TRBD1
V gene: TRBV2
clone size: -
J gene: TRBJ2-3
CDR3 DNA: TGTGCCAGCAGAAAGACAGGGTCCACAGATACGCAGTATTTT
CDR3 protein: CASRKTGSTDTQYF

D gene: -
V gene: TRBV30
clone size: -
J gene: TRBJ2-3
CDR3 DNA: TGTGCCTGGAGTTCTGAGATGGCGCAGTATTTT
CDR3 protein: CAWSSEMAQYF

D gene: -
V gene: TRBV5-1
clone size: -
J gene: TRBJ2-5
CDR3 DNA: TGCGCCAGCAGCTTGGAGGCGCTTAGCCAAGAGACCCAGTACTTC
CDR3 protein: CASSLEALSQETQYF

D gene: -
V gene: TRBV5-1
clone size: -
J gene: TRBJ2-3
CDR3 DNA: TGCGCCAGCAGCTTCACAGGGCGGGATACGCAGTATTTT
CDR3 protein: CASSFTGRDTQYF

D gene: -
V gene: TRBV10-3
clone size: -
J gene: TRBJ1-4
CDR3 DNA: TGTGCCATCAGTGAGCGGACGGACGCAACTAATGAAAAACTGTTTTTT
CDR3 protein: CAISERTDATNEKLFF

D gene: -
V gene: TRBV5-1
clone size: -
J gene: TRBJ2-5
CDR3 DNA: TGCGCCAGCAGTACCGGGACCCAAGAGACCCAGTACTTC
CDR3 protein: CASSTGTQETQYF

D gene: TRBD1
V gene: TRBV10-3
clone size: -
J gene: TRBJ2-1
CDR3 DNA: TGTGCCATCAGTGGGGGACAGGGGTCCTACAATGAGCAGTTCTTC
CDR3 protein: CAISGGQGSYNEQFF

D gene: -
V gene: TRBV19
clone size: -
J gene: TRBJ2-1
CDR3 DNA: TGTGCCAGTAGCCCAGCGCAGTCCCAGAACTACAATGAGCAGTTCTTC
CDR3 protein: CASSPAQSQNYNEQFF

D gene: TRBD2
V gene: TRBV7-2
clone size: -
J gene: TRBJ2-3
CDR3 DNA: TGTGCCAGCAGCTTGATAGCGGGAGCCGGTGATACGCAGTATTTT
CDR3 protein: CASSLIAGAGDTQYF

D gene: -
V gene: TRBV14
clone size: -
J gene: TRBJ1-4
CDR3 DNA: TGTGCCAGCAGCCGCGGGCAATGGACGGGAGGGAATGAAAAACTGTTTTTT
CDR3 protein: CASSRGQWTGGNEKLFF

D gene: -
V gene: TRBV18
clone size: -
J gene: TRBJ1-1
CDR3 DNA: TGTGCCAGCTCACCCTCCGAGGGAACTGAAGCTTTCTTT
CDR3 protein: CASSPSEGTEAFF

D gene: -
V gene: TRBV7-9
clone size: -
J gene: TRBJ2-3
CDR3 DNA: TGTGCCAGCAGCTTAGTGGATGGCACAGATACGCAGTATTTT
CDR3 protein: CASSLVDGTDTQYF

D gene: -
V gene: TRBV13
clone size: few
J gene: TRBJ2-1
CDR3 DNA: TGTGCCAGCAGCTTAGGGTCTGAGCAGTTCTTC
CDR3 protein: CASSLGSEQFF

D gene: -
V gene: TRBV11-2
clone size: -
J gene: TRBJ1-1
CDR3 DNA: TGTGCCAGCAGCTTAGGGGGGGGATACACTGAAGCTTTCTTT
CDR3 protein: CASSLGGGYTEAFF

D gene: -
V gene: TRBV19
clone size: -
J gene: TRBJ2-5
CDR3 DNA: TGTGCCAGTGCGGATCTCCAAGAGACCCAGTACTTC
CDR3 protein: CASADLQETQYF

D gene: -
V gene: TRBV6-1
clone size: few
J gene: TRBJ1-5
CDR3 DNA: TGTGCCAGCAGTGTCGGCTCGAGGGCTGGGGCTCAGCCCCAGCATTTT
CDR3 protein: CASSVGSRAGAQPQHF

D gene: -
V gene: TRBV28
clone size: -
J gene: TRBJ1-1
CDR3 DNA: TGTGCCAGCAGTCCCCCTAGGGTGGGCACTGAAGCTTTCTTT
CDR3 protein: CASSPPRVGTEAFF

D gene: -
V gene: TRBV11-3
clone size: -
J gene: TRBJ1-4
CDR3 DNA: TGTGCCAGCAGCTCGACCAGGGTGGGGGAAAAACTGTTTTTT
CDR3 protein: CASSSTRVGEKLFF

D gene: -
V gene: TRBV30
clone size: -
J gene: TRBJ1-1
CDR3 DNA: TGTGCCTGGACGGATAAGAACACTGAAGCTTTCTTT
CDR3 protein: CAWTDKNTEAFF

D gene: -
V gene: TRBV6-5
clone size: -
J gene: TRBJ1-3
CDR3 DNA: TGTGCCAGCCGGGGGTCCGGAAACACCATATATTTT
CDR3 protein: CASRGSGNTIYF

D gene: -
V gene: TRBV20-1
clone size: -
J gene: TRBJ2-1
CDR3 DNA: TGCAGTGCCGGGGACGGGGTTGAGCAGTTCTTC
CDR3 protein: CSAGDGVEQFF

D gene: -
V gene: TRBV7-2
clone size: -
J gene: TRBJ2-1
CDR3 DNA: TGTGCCAGCAGCTTATCGAGATACGACAACAATGAGCAGTTCTTC
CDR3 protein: CASSLSRYDNNEQFF

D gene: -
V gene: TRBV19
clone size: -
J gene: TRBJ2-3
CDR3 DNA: TGTGCCAGTAGTATTCTGGGAGATACGCAGTATTTT
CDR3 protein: CASSILGDTQYF

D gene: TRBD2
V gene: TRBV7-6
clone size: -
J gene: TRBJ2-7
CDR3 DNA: TGTGCCAGTTCCGTTGGCGGGAGTATCAACGAGCAGTACTTC
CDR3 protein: CASSVGGSINEQYF

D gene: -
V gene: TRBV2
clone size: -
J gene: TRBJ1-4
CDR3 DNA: TGTGCCAGCACTCGGGAAATAGCCGATGAAAAACTGTTTTTT
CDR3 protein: CASTREIADEKLFF